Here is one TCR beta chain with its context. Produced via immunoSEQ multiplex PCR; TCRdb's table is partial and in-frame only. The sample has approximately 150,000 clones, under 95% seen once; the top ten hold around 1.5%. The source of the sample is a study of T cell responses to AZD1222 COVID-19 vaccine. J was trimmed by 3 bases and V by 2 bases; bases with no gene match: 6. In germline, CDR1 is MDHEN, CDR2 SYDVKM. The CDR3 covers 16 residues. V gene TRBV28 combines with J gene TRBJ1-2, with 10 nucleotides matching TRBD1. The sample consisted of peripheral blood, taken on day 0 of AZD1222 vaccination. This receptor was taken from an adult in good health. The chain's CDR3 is CASSLIFGQGDYGYTF. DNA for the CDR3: TGTGCCAGCAGTTTAATCTTCGGACAGGGGGACTATGGCTACACCTTC.